This T cell receptor (beta chain) emerged from a study of molecular identifiers for immune sequencing clone quantification. Overall study: In replicates, RNA from 20,000 or 100,000 naive CD8 cells was divided five ways and four parts were sequenced.

The naive CD8 libraries originated from between about 18,000 and 1,000,000 sorted cells and drew on 10%, 30% or 50% RNA. Study observations and caveats: Clone sizes could be underestimated for highly expanded clones when identical TCR molecules share a barcode.

In preparing bulk TCR libraries, previously described methods and listed TCR primers were used. One entry per CDR3 protein results from TCRdb running MiXCR on the PCR reads. Here the sample spans approximately 630,000 distinct CDR3 sequences, around 25% being singletons. Germline values: CDR1 MNHEY, CDR2 SMNVEV (reference sequence). The CDR3 is 14 residues long. Concerning this clonotype itself: Its antigen is not known. At one boundary the junction diverges from the germline segment, which might be a read error.

The chain recombines TRBV27 with TRBJ2-6, with unresolved D. The sequence came from a human donor in good health. Some libraries in this study had Jurkat cell RNA spiked in. The source material was naive CD8+ T cells from blood, with Jurkat cell RNA spiked in. Subset meaning: FACS-sorted CD8+CD4-CCR7+CD45RA+ naive T cells. The CDR3 spells CASSFHSGVNVLTF. The CDR3 coding sequence is TGTGCCAGCAGTTTTCACTCTGGGGTCAACGTCCTGACTTTC.